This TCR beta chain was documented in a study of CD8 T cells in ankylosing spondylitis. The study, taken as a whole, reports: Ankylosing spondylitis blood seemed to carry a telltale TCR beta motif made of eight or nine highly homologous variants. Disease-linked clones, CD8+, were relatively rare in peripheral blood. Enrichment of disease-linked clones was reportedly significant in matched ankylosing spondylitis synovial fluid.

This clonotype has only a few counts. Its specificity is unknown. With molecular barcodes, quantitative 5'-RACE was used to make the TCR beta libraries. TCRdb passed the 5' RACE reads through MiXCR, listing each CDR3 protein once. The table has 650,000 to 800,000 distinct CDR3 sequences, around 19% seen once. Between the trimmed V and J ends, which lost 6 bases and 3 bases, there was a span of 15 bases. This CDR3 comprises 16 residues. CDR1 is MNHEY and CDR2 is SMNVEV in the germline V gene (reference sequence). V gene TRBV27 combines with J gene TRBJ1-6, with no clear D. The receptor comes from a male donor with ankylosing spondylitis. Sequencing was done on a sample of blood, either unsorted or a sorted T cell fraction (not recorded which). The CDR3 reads CASRPMGRIYNSPLHF. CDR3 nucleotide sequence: TGTGCCAGCAGACCCATGGGTAGGATCTATAATTCACCCCTCCACTTT.